The entry that follows covers one T cell receptor (beta chain) sequence. The antigen is not known. These data belong to a study of cytomegalovirus exposure and HLA in healthy donors. Overall study results and limits: Per published accounts, TCR beta sequences correctly predicted the HLA-A and HLA-B alleles of most subjects. The study recorded 150 to 200 TCR beta chains that were cytomegalovirus-associated.

PCR involved 60 Vbeta and 13 Jbeta primers. Generated by immunoSEQ multiplex PCR, the TCRdb table keeps only in-frame clones and is missing some. The table lists tens of thousands of clones, nearly 80% of them singletons, with 3.8% in the top ten. V lost 4 bases and J lost 6; bases outside the gene matches: 5. The V gene's germline CDR1 is KGHSH and CDR2 LQKENI. The CDR3 has 13 residues. The receptor comes from a woman aged 40 to 50 in good health and CMV-seronegative. The chain employs TRBV18 and TRBJ2-7; 8 nucleotides match TRBD2. The specimen sequenced was PBMCs. In DNA, the CDR3 is TGTGCCAGCTCACTAGGACTAGCCGGCGAGCAGTACTTC. Translated, it gives CASSLGLAGEQYF.